The present entry profiles one T cell receptor (beta chain) with its context. The CDR3 length is 11 residues. V dropped 2 bases and J dropped 5 bases, with 5 bases sitting between them. The germline gives CDR1 SGHNT, CDR2 YYREEE (reference sequence). The protocol was immunoSEQ multiplex PCR, while the TCRdb copy is restricted to in-frame clones and leaves out a portion. The sample has fewer than 250,000 clones, approximately 90% seen once; the top ten hold 1% to 1.4%. This entry comes from a study of blood T cell repertoires in COVID-19. The chain employs TRBV5-4 and TRBJ2-7; no firm D call. Source material: peripheral blood. The clonotype originates from a man aged 25-45 years with acute or convalescent COVID-19. The CDR3: CASSLIDEQYF. The DNA of the CDR3 is TGTGCCAGCAGCTTAATCGACGAGCAGTACTTC. The variable domain in full, with the rest retrieved from reference TRBV5-4 and TRBJ2-7, is ETGVTQSPTHLIKTRGQQVTLRCSSQSGHNTVSWYQQALGQGPQFIFQYYREEENGRGNFPPRFSGLQFPNYSSELNVNALELDDSALYLCASSLIDEQYFGPGTRLTVT.